This is a list of T cell receptor beta chains from one sample in a study of blood T cell repertoires in COVID-19. Profiled with immunoSEQ multiplex PCR; TCRdb holds only in-frame clones, not every one. The sample carries 70,000 or so clones, over 60% recorded once. The sequencing sample was made of peripheral blood. The receptor source for this set is a man between 60 and 75 years old with COVID-19, enrolled during active disease. Both conserved end residues are trimmed from each CDR3. Each record gives: V gene, CDR3 protein.

TRBV28 | ASSPSGGGYNEQF
TRBV3-1/TRBV3-2 | ASSQSYYEQY
TRBV11-3 | ASSSRGGEQF
TRBV4-1 | ASSRGGSGTDTQY
TRBV10-1 | ASSEQIHQPQH
TRBV5-1 | ASSLNSGQTYEQY
TRBV5-5 | ASRSTGNTEAF
TRBV11-2 | ASSLIAGQETQY
TRBV3-1/TRBV3-2 | ASRPGTSGTDTQY
TRBV4-1 | ASSQAGNRGYEQY
TRBV10-3 | AISASSVEAF
TRBV5-1 | ASSPDRADTQY
TRBV5-6 | ASSTITGGDIQY
TRBV14 | ASSHAYEQY
TRBV7-2 | ASSLGDRGWETQY
TRBV11-3 | ASSSGQDYEQY
TRBV6-6 | ASSRAGLAANTADTQY
TRBV3-1/TRBV3-2 | ASSLGRGQPQH
TRBV5-1 | ASSEQGAAEAF
TRBV5-1 | ASSKGGGYDNEQF
TRBV20-1 | SASSPWGGSSTDTQY
TRBV5-4 | ASSNPTGGETQY
TRBV7-9 | ASRPQGTGNGELF
TRBV21-1 | ASSRTGSYEQY
TRBV7-9 | ASSFGTGINQPQH
TRBV5-1 | ASSGTRTPGEY
TRBV7-9 | ASRLGHVEQF
TRBV5-4 | ASSLGGLAKTYEQY
TRBV15 | ATSRDRLADTQY
TRBV24-1 | ATWGIGAGVEQF
TRBV11-1 | ASSRGTGDSGKLF
TRBV7-3 | ASSLLSGPYEQY
TRBV10-1 | ASAGTGVRGELF
TRBV6-5 | AGGGRDRVRYEQF
TRBV20-1 | SASLGGGESYEQY
TRBV6-5 | ASSQQGARDTQY
TRBV27 | ASRKSSGSMNIQY
TRBV3-1/TRBV3-2 | ASSPVPIMSNEQF
TRBV9 | ASSATSGGPEQF
TRBV28 | ASRGAGDANQPQH
TRBV6-1 | ASSEVGGSPLH
TRBV7-9 | ASSFRARETQY
TRBV13 | ASSSPGWQGSGELF
TRBV11-2 | ASSPRGSFHTYEQY
TRBV19 | ASSSGVSNQPQH
TRBV5-5 | ASSRGGNNQPQH
TRBV3-1/TRBV3-2 | ASSQPRTSRTGELF
TRBV5-4 | ASSLSQGSSYEQY
TRBV5-1 | ASSLGESREPQH
TRBV11-3 | ASSLGVGLFNTGELF
TRBV5-6 | ASSSGAEAF